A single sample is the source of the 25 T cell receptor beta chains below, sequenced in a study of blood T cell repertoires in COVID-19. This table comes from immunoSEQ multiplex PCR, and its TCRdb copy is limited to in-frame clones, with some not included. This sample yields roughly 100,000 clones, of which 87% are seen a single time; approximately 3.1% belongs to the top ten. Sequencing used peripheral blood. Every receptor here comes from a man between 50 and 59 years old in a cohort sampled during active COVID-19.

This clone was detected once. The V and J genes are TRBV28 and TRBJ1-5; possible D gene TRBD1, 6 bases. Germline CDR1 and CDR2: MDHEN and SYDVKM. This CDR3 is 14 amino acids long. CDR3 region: CAGNHDRTNQPQHF. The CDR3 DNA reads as TGTGCTGGTAATCACGACAGGACCAATCAGCCCCAGCATTTT.

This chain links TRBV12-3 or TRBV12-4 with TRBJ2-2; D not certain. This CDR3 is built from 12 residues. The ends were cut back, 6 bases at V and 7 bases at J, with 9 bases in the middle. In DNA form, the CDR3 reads TGTGCCAGCAGCACCCTGAGCGGGGAGCTGTTTTTT. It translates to CASSTLSGELFF.

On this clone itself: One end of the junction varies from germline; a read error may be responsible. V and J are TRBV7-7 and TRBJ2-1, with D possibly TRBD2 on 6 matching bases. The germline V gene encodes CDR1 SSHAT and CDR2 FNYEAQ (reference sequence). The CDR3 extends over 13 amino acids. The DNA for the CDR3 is TGTGCTAGCAGCTCCGGGACTGATCGGGAGCAGTTCTTC. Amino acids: CASSSGTDREQFF.

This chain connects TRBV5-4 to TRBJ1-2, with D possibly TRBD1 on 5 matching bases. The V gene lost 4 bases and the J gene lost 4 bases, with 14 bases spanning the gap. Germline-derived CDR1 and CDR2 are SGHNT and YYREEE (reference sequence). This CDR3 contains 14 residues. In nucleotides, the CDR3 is TGTGCCAGCAGCCCAACGGGGCGGGGCTATGGCTACACCTTC. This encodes CASSPTGRGYGYTF. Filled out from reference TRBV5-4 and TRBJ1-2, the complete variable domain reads ETGVTQSPTHLIKTRGQQVTLRCSSQSGHNTVSWYQQALGQGPQFIFQYYREEENGRGNFPPRFSGLQFPNYSSELNVNALELDDSALYLCASSPTGRGYGYTFGSGTRLTVV.

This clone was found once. CDR3 sequence: CASSEALTEAFF. The DNA for the CDR3 is TGTGCCAGCAGTGAAGCCCTGACTGAAGCTTTCTTT. V gene TRBV2 combines with J gene TRBJ1-1; no firm D call. Trimming removed 0 bases from V and 5 bases from J, with 4 bases in between. CDR1 and CDR2 from the germline V gene are SNHLY and FYNNEI. CDR3 length: 12 amino acids.

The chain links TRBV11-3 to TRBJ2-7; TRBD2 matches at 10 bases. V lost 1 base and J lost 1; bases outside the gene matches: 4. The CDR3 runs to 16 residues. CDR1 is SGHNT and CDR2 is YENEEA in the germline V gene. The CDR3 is CASSLVSGGTSYEQYF. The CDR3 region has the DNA TGTGCCAGCAGCTTAGTTAGCGGGGGGACATCCTACGAGCAGTACTTC.

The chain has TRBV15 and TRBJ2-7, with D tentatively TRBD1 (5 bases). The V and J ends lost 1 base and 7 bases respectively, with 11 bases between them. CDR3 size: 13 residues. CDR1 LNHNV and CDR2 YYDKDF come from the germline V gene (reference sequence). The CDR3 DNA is TGTGCCACCAGCAGAGGGGGCCAGGATGAGCAGTACGTC. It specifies CATSRGGQDEQYV.

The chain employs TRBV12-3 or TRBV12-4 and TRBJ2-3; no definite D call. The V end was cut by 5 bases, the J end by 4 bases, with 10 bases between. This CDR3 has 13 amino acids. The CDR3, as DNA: TGTGCCAGCAGTCCAGACTGGCCAGATACGCAGTATTTT. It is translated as CASSPDWPDTQYF.

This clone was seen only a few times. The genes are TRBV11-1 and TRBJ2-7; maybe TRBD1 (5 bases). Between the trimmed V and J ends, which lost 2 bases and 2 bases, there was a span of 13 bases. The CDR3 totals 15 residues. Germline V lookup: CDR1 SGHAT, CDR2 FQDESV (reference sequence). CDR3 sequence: CASSLSAGQAYEQYV. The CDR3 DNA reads TGTGCCAGCAGCTTATCGGCAGGGCAAGCCTACGAGCAGTACGTC.

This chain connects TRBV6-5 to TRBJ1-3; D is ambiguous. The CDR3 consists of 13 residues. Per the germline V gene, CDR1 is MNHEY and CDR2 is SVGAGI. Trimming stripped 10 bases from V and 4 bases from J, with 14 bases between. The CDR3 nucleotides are TGTGCCATCCGTCCAGAGGGAGGAAACACCATATATTTT. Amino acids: CAIRPEGGNTIYF.

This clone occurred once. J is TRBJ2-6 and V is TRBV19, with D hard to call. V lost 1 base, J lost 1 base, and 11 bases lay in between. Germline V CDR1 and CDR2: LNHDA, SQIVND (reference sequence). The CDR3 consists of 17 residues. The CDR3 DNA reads TGTGCCAGTAGTATAGTCCACAGTCGGTCTGGGGCCAACGTCCTGACTTTC. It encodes CASSIVHSRSGANVLTF.

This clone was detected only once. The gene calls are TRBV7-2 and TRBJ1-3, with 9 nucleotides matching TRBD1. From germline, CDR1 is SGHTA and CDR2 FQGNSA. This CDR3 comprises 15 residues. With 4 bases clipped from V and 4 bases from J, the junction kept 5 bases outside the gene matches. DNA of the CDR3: TGTGCCAGCAGCTACGGGACAGGGAAAGGAAACACCATATATTTT. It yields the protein CASSYGTGKGNTIYF.

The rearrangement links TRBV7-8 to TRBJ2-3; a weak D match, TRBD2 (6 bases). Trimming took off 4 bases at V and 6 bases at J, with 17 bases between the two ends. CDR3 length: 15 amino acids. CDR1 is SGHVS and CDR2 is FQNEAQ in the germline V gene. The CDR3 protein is CASSSISLATDTQYF. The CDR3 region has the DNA TGTGCCAGCAGCTCTATCTCCCTAGCGACGGATACGCAGTATTTT.

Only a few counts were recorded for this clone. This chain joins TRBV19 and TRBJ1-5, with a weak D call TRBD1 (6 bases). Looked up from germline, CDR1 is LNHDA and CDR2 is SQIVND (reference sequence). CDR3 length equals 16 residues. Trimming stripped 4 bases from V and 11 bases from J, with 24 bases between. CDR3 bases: TGTGCCAGTAGTAGTAAACAGGGACGGTTGTCCCCAGCCCAGCATTTT. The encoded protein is CASSSKQGRLSPAQHF. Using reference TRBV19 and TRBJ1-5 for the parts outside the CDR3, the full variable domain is DGGITQSPKYLFRKEGQNVTLSCEQNLNHDAMYWYRQDPGQGLRLIYYSQIVNDFQKGDIAEGYSVSREKKESFPLTVTSAQKNPTAFYLCASSSKQGRLSPAQHFGDGTRLSIL.

CDR3 sequence reads: CASSPGGTGANTGELFF. The CDR3 DNA reads as TGCGCCAGCAGCCCTGGCGGGACAGGGGCAAACACCGGGGAGCTGTTTTTT. V and J are TRBV5-1 and TRBJ2-2, with 10 bases identical to TRBD1. V was clipped by 4 bases and J by 2 bases; unmatched bases: 8. The CDR3 has 17 residues. In germline, CDR1 is SGHRS, CDR2 YFSETQ.

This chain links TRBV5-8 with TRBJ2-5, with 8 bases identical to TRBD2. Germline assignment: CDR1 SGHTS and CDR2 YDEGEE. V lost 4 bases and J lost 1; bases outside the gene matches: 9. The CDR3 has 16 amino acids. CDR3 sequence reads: CASSAVSGGAQETQYF. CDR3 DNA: TGTGCCAGCAGCGCGGTCAGCGGGGGAGCCCAAGAGACCCAGTACTTC.

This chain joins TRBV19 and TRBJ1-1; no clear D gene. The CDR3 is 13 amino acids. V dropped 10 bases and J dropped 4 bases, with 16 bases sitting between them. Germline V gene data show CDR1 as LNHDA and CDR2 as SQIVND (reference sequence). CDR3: CATTVLPGTEAFF. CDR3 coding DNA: TGTGCCACCACGGTCTTACCCGGCACTGAAGCTTTCTTT.

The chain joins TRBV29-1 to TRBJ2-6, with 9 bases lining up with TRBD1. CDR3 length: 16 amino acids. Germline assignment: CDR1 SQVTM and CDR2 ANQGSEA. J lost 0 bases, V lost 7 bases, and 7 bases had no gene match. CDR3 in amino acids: CSAKTGGGSGANVLTF. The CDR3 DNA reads TGCAGCGCCAAGACAGGGGGAGGCTCTGGGGCCAACGTCCTGACTTTC.

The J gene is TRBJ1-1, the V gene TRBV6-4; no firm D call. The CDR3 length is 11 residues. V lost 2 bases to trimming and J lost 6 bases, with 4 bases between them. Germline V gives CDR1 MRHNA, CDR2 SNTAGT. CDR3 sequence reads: CASSDTPEAFF. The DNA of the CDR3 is TGTGCCAGCAGTGACACTCCTGAAGCTTTCTTT.

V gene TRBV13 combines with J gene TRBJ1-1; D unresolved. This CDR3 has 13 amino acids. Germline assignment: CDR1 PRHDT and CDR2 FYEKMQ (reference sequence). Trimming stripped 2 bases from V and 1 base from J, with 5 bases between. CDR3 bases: TGTGCCAGCAGCTTACCGGGGAACACTGAAGCTTTCTTT. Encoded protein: CASSLPGNTEAFF. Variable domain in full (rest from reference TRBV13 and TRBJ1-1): AAGVIQSPRHLIKEKRETATLKCYPIPRHDTVYWYQQGPGQDPQFLISFYEKMQSDKGSIPDRFSAQQFSDYHSELNMSSLELGDSALYFCASSLPGNTEAFFGQGTRLTVV.

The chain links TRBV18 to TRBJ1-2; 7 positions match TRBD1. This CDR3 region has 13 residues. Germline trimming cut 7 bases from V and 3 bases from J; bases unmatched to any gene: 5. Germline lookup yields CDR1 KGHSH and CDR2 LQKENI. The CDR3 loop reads CASFGTVDYGYTF. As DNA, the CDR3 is TGTGCCAGCTTCGGGACAGTGGACTATGGCTACACCTTC.

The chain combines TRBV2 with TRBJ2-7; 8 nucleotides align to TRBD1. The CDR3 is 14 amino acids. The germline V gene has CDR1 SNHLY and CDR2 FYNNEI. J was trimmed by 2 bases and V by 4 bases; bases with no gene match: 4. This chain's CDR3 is CASSGTGRPYEQYF. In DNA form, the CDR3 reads TGTGCCAGCAGTGGGACAGGGCGCCCCTACGAGCAGTACTTC.

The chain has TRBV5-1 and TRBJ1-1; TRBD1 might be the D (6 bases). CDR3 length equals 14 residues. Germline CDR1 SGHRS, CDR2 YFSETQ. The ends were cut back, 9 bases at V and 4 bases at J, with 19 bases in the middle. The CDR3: CATKPRGGRTEAFF. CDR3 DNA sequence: TGCGCCACCAAACCCCGGGGGGGGCGCACTGAAGCTTTCTTT. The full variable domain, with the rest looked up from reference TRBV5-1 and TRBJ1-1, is KAGVTQTPRYLIKTRGQQVTLSCSPISGHRSVSWYQQTPGQGLQFLFEYFSETQRNKGNFPGRFSGRQFSNSRSEMNVSTLELGDSALYLCATKPRGGRTEAFFGQGTRLTVV.

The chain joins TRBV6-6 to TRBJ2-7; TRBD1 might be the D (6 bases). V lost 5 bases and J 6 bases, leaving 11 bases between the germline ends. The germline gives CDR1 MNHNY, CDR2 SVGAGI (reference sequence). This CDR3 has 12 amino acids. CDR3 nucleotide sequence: TGTGCCAGCAGTCAGACAGGAGTCGAGCAGTACGTC. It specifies CASSQTGVEQYV.

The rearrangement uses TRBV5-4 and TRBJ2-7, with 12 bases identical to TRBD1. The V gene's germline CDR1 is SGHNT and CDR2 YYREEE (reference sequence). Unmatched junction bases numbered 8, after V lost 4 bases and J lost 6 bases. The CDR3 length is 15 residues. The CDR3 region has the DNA TGTGCCAGCAGCCCGCCGGGACAGGGGGCTTCCGAGCAGTACTTC. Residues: CASSPPGQGASEQYF.